This TCR beta chain was captured by sequencing in a study of Ad26.COV2.S vaccination and SARS-CoV-2 variants. This sample's treatment: around 19 received Ad26.COV2.S at low or high dose, single or two shots; roughly five received placebo; per-sample allocation not given. The investigators took samples on day 63 after the first vaccine or placebo injection. Trimming took 1 base from V and 3 from J; bases not matched to a gene: 12. Germline V gives CDR1 LGHDT, CDR2 YNNKEL (reference sequence). The CDR3 spans 18 residues. Profiling relied on immunoSEQ multiplex PCR, and the TCRdb table lists in-frame clones only, not all of them. The table has about 350,000 clones, about 88% seen once.

The V gene is TRBV3-1 (or the pseudogene TRBV3-2), the J gene TRBJ2-3; 8 nucleotides align to TRBD2. Material: peripheral blood, obtained in a trial of Ad26.COV2.S vaccine versus placebo. The TCR was taken from a person between 18 and 59 years old who received the Ad26.COV2.S COVID-19 vaccine or a placebo. The CDR3, as DNA: TGTGCCAGCAGCCAAGGAGCCCCCGGGACTAGTGGTACAGATACGCAGTATTTT. Protein product: CASSQGAPGTSGTDTQYF.